These 8 T cell receptor beta chains were sequenced from one sample in a study of identical twins. MiXCR, run by TCRdb on the 5' RACE reads, gives a single entry per CDR3 protein. The sample consists of around 1.7 million distinct CDR3 sequences, less than 40% of them appearing once. The sample taken for sequencing was cord blood. These receptors came from a newborn girl in good health.

The chain joins TRBV20-1 to TRBJ2-7; possibly TRBD2 for D (6 bases). Germline CDR1 DFQATT, CDR2 SNEGSKA (reference sequence). Trimming cost V 3 bases and J 2 bases, with 8 bases left between them. The CDR3 sequence is 12 residues long. CDR3 amino acids: CSASSGAYEQYF. The DNA of the CDR3 is TGCAGTGCTAGTAGCGGAGCCTACGAGCAGTACTTC.

This clonotype was picked up many times. This chain joins TRBV29-1 and TRBJ2-3, with TRBD2 as a possible D gene (6 bases). CDR3 length equals 14 residues. Germline loops: CDR1 SQVTM, CDR2 ANQGSEA. Trimming left V 7 bases short and J 4 bases short, with 18 bases between. CDR3 bases: TGCAGCGGCCTGGCCTTTGGGAGGTCAGATACGCAGTATTTT. This sequence encodes CSGLAFGRSDTQYF.

Many counts were recorded for this clonotype. This chain links TRBV12-3 or TRBV12-4 with TRBJ1-2; 7 bases map to TRBD1. The CDR3 runs to 12 residues. V lost 5 bases, J lost 5 bases, and 2 bases stayed unmatched. CDR3 residues: CASSKTGYGYTF. As DNA, the CDR3 is TGTGCCAGCAGTAAGACAGGGTATGGCTACACCTTC.

The chain is built from TRBV19 and TRBJ2-1; D gene unclear. The DNA end is a closer match to TRBJ2-7, so the J assignment may be wrong. The CDR3 consists of 15 residues. Germline V gene sequence: CDR1 LNHDA, CDR2 SQIVND (reference sequence). The CDR3 bases are TGTGCCAGTAGTATAGAGCAGAGCTCCTACAATGAGCAGTACTTC. Encoded protein: CASSIEQSSYNEQYF.

The J gene is TRBJ2-1, the V gene TRBV7-9; 13 nucleotides align to TRBD2. The J call may be mistaken, given a closer DNA end match to TRBJ2-7. CDR3 length equals 16 residues. CDR1 is SEHNR and CDR2 is FQNEAQ in the germline V gene (reference sequence). CDR3 sequence reads: CASSLPGLAGLNEQYF. The DNA for the CDR3 is TGTGCCAGCAGCCTTCCGGGACTAGCGGGGCTCAATGAGCAGTACTTC.

The genes are TRBV6-2 or TRBV6-3 and TRBJ2-5, with no clear D. The CDR3 covers 13 residues. Germline V gene sequence: CDR1 MNHEY, CDR2 SVGEGT. V dropped 8 bases and J dropped 4 bases, with 14 bases sitting between them. CDR3 sequence: CASGPDLGETQYF. The DNA of the CDR3 is TGTGCCAGCGGACCGGACCTGGGAGAGACCCAGTACTTC.

V usage is TRBV12-5 and J usage is TRBJ2-1; maybe TRBD2 (6 bases). Trimming cost V 2 bases and J 0 bases, with 14 bases left between them. CDR1 is LGHNT and CDR2 is FRNRAP in the germline V gene. The CDR3 contains 17 residues. The CDR3 DNA sequence: TGTGCTAGTGGTTTGAATAAGGACGGGAGCTCCTACAATGAGCAGTTCTTC. As protein: CASGLNKDGSSYNEQFF.

This clonotype occurred a few times. V is TRBV27 and J is TRBJ2-2; 8 bases match TRBD2. The CDR3 is 16 residues long. Trimming cost V 3 bases and J 1 base; bases outside gene matches: 4. CDR1 and CDR2 (germline): MNHEY, SMNVEV (reference sequence). The CDR3 protein is CASSFRLAGNTGELFF. The CDR3 DNA follows: TGTGCCAGCAGTTTCCGCCTAGCGGGGAACACCGGGGAGCTGTTTTTT.